Below are 10 T cell receptor beta chains sequenced from a single sample in a study of CD8+ T cells in alopecia areata. RNA extraction and reverse transcription yielded cDNA as sequencing template. TCRdb's copy holds only in-frame clones and misses some; the assay was immunoSEQ multiplex PCR. Of some 100,000 clones in the sample, more than 30% are singletons; the top ten hold 3% to 3.5%. The material sequenced was CD4+ T cells sorted from blood. The receptors stem from a human donor with alopecia areata.

V and J are TRBV5-1 and TRBJ1-2, with D possibly TRBD1 on 5 matching bases. The V and J ends lost 1 base and 4 bases respectively, with 11 bases between them. The CDR3 consists of 14 residues. Germline V CDR1 and CDR2: SGHRS, YFSETQ. The CDR3 protein is CASSLRTGTYGYTF. CDR3 sequence (DNA): TGCGCCAGCAGCTTGAGGACGGGGACCTATGGCTACACCTTC.

This clone is a singleton in its sample. V gene TRBV5-1 combines with J gene TRBJ2-1; 11 bases are a match to TRBD2. The V and J ends lost 4 bases and 5 bases, in that order; junction bases with no gene match: 5. The CDR3 sequence is 15 residues long. Germline CDR1 SGHRS, CDR2 YFSETQ. CDR3 DNA sequence: TGCGCCAGCAGCCTGGGACTAGCGGTCGACAATGAGCAGTTCTTC. Translating gives CASSLGLAVDNEQFF.

This clone was detected many times. The chain is built from TRBV11-2 and TRBJ2-7, with D perhaps being TRBD1 or TRBD2 (6 bases each). Germline V gene data show CDR1 as SGHAT and CDR2 as FQNNGV. The CDR3 is 15 amino acids. Trimming removed 2 bases at V and 3 bases at J, with 14 bases between. The CDR3 region has the DNA TGTGCCAGCAGCTTAAGTTTAGGGGGGAACTACGAGCAGTACTTC. Its translation: CASSLSLGGNYEQYF.

Of note for this clone: Other DNA sequences in the same sample also yield this CDR3. This chain connects TRBV29-1 to TRBJ2-7; D might be TRBD2 (6 bases). The CDR3 extends over 12 amino acids. Per the germline V gene, CDR1 is SQVTM and CDR2 is ANQGSEA. The ends were cut back, 4 bases at V and 0 bases at J, with 7 bases in the middle. The CDR3 here is CSVAGSSYEQYF. The CDR3 DNA sequence: TGCAGCGTTGCCGGGAGCTCCTACGAGCAGTACTTC.

The chain recombines TRBV29-1 with TRBJ1-2, with no clear D. V dropped 2 bases and J dropped 4 bases, with 5 bases sitting between them. Germline CDR1 and CDR2: SQVTM and ANQGSEA. The CDR3 is 11 amino acids. The CDR3: CSVERPYGYTF. CDR3 DNA: TGCAGCGTTGAAAGACCCTATGGCTACACCTTC.

Only a few counts were recorded for this clone. The chain combines TRBV30 with TRBJ2-1; 9 positions match TRBD2. This CDR3 contains 15 residues. V dropped 2 bases and J dropped 7; count of bases not matched to a gene: 9. Germline V CDR1 and CDR2: GTSNPN, SVGIG (reference sequence). The CDR3 protein is CAWSKWLAGRNEQFF. CDR3 nucleotides: TGTGCCTGGAGTAAATGGCTAGCGGGGAGGAATGAGCAGTTCTTC. The full variable domain, in which reference TRBV30 and TRBJ2-1 provide the parts outside the CDR3, is SQTIHQWPATLVQPVGSPLSLECTVEGTSNPNLYWYRQAAGRGLQLLFYSVGIGQISSEVPQNLSASRPQDRQFILSSKKLLLSDSGFYLCAWSKWLAGRNEQFFGPGTRLTVL.

J is TRBJ1-5 and V is TRBV30; D gene unclear. Per the germline V gene, CDR1 is GTSNPN and CDR2 is SVGIG (reference sequence). Between the trimmed V and J ends, which lost 8 bases and 2 bases, there was a span of 22 bases. The CDR3 sequence is 16 residues long. CDR3 in amino acids: CAPFTGSSVGNQPQHF. The DNA for the CDR3 is TGTGCCCCTTTCACGGGTTCCTCGGTTGGCAATCAGCCCCAGCATTTT.

V is TRBV4-1 and J is TRBJ2-7, with D hard to call. Per germline, CDR1 MGHRA and CDR2 YSYEKL. V was clipped by 0 bases and J by 11 bases, with 11 bases between them. The CDR3 has 12 residues. CDR3 in DNA: TGCGCCAGCAGCCAAGACTGGATTTTTAAGTACTTC. Protein sequence: CASSQDWIFKYF.

The V call is TRBV30, the J call TRBJ1-1; TRBD1 matches 7 bases. CDR3 length equals 14 residues. Germline CDR1 is GTSNPN and CDR2 is SVGIG (reference sequence). V trimming: 4 bases; J trimming: 11 bases; junction bases outside the gene matches: 16. CDR3 region: CAWTHGGGGAWAFF. The CDR3 coding sequence is TGTGCCTGGACCCATGGAGGAGGGGGCGCTTGGGCTTTCTTT.

The rearrangement uses TRBV29-1 and TRBJ2-7, with D unclear. The CDR3 loop spans 12 amino acids. V shed 5 bases and J shed 1 base, with 9 bases lying between them. Germline V lookup: CDR1 SQVTM, CDR2 ANQGSEA. The CDR3 nucleotides read TGCAGCGTTTTGGTCACTTCCTACGAGCAGTACTTC. Amino acid sequence: CSVLVTSYEQYF.